This T cell receptor beta chain was obtained from a study of blood T cell repertoires in COVID-19 (dated by TCRdb to between 2020 and 2021). Looking at the study overall: The collaborator samples originated in the United States, Italy and Spain and spanned the acute and convalescent phases of COVID-19. The material from the prospective study consisted of cDNA or gDNA derived from T cells, B-cell-depleted T cells, or PBMCs. Subjects who had been exposed to COVID-19, were actively infected with it, or had recovered from it provided the deeply sampled blood TCRbeta repertoires that made up the dataset. The repertoires were made available in a free public database intended to serve as a resource for research on the immune response to SARS-CoV-2. The samples were drawn from the first 160 participants of the ongoing ImmuneRACE study and from over a thousand subjects provided by 6 global collaborators. The sample metadata nearly always contained a de-identified subject ID, COVID-19 status, age in years and sex. Where HLA class I and class II types were available, the types were taken from metadata supplied by the sample provider, not from assay-based typing. On the study overall, not on this receptor specifically: Clinical and demographic metadata were provided uncurated, with the amount varying by source and participant.

The collaborating institutions used their own protocols to collect whole blood in K2EDTA tubes. For TCRbeta analysis, collaborators shipped samples as frozen whole blood, isolated PBMCs, or DNA extracted from either of those sample types. Worth noting for this clone: Its antigen has not been determined. No much larger clone exists at a distance of one base, and base qualities are not known.

TCRbeta CDR3 regions were amplified from genomic DNA by means of the immunoSEQ Assay, a bias-controlled multiplex PCR. Processing in the source paper ran as follows. The number of nucleated cells in each sample was estimated by amplification of reference gene primers within the assay. To quantify the absolute abundance of each unique TCRbeta CDR3 rearrangement, sequence reads were collapsed and filtered. For each sample, productive Simpson clonality was calculated by taking the square root of Simpson's diversity index across productive rearrangements. In TCRdb, the immuneACCESS table is reduced to in-frame sequences with V and J assigned. These tables do not hold every clone; where another copy was compared, an unresolved V gene accounts for under half, and the others remain unexplained. V and J calls and clone size are copied from that table; D and trimming were computed from the DNA. For this sample the table gives nearly 100,000 clones, of which 84% were detected only once. Clones ranked in the top ten supply around 16% of the sample.

The receptor was derived from a woman aged 55-70 years with acute or convalescent COVID-19. The sample consisted of peripheral blood.

The nucleotides are TGTGCCAGCAGCCCCGACAGTGGCTATGGCTACACCTTC. This is translated as CASSPDSGYGYTF. This sequence uses TRBV9 and TRBJ1-2, with TRBD1 tentatively as D gene (5 bases match). The germline V gene specifies SGDLS as CDR1 and YYNGEE as CDR2. Reading from cysteine to phenylalanine, the CDR3 counts 13 amino acids. The kept DNA is CDR3 alone, 39 bases in frame from the first base. Trimming takes 4 bases from V and 4 bases from J, and the germline ends sit 11 bases apart.